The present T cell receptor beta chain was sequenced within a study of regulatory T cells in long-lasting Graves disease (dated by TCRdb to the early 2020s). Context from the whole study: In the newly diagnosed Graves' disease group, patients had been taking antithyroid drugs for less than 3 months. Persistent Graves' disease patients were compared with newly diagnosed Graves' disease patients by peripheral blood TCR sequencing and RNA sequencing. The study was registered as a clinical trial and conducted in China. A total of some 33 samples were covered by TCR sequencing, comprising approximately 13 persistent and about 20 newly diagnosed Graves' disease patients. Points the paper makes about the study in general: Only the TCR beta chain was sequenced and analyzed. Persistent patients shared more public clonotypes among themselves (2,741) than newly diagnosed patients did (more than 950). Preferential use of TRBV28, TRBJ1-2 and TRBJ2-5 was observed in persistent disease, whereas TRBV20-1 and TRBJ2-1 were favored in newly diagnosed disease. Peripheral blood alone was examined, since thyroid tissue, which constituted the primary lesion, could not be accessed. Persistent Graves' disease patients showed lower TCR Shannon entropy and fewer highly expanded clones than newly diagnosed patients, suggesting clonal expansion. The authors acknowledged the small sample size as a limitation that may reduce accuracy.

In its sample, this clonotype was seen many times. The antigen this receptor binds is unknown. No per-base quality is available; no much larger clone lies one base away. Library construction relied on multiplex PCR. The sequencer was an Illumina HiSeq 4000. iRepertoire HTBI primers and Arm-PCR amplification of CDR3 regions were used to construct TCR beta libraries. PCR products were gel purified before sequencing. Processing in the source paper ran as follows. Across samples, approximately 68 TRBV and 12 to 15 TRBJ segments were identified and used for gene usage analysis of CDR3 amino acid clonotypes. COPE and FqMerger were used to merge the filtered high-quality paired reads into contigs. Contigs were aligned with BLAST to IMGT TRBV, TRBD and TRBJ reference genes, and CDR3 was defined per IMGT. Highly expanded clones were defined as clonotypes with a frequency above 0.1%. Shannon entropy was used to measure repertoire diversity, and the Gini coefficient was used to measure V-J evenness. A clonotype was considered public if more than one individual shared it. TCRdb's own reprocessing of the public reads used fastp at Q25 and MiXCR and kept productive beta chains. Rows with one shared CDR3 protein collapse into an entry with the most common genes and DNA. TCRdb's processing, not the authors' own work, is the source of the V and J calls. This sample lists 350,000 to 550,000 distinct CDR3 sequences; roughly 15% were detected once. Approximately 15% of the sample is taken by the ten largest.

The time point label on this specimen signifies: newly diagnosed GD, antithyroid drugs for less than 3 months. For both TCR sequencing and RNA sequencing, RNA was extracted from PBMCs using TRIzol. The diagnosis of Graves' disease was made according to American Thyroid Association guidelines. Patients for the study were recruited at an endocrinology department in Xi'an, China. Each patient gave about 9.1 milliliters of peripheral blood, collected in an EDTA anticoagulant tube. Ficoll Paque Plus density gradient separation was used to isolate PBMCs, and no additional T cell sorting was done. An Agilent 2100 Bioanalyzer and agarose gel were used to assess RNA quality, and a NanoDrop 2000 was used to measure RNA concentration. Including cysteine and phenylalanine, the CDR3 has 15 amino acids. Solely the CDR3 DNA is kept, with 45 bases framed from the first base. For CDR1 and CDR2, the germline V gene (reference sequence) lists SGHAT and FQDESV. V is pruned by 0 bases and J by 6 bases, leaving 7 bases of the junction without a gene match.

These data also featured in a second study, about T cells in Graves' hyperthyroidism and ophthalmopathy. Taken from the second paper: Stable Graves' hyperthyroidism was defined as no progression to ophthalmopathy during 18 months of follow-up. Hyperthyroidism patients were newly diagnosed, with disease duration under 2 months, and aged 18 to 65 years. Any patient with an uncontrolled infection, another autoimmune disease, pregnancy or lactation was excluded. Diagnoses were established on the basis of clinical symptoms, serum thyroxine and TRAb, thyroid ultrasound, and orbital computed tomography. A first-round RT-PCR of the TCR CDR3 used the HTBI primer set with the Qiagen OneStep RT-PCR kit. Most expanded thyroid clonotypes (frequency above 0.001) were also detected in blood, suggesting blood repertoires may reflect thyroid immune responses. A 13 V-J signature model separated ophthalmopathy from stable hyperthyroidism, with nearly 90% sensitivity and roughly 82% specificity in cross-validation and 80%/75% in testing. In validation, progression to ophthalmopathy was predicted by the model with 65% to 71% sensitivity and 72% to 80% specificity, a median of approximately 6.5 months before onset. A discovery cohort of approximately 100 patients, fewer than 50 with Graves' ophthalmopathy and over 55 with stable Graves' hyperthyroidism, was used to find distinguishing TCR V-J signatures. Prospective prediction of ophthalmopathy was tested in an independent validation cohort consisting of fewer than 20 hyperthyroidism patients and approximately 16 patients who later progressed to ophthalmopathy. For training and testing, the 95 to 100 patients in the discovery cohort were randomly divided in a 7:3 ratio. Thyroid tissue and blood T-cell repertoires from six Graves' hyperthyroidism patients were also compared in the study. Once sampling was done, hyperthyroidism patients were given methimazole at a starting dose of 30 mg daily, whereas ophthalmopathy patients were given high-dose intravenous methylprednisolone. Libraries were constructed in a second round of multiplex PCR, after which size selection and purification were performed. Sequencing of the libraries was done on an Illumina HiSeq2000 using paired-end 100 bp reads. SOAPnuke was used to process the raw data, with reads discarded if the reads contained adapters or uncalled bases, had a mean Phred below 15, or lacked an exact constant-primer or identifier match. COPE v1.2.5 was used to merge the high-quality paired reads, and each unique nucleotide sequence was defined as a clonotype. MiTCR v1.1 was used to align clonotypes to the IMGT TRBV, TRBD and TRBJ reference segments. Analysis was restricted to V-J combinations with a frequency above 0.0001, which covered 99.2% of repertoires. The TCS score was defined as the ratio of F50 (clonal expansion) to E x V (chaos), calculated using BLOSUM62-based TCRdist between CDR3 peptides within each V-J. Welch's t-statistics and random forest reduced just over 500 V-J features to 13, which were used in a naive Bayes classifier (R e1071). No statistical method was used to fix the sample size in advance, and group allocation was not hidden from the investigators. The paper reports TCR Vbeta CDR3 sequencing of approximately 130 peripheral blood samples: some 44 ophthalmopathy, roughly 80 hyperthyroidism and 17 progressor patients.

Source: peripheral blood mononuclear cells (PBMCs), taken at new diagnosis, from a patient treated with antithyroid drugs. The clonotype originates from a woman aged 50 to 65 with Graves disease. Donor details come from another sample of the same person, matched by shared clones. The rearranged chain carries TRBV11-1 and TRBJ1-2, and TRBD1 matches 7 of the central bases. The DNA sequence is TGTGCCAGCAGCTTAGCTCCCCTCGACAGGGATGGCTACACCTTC. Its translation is CASSLAPLDRDGYTF.